These 32 T cell receptor beta chains came from one sample sequenced in a study of blood T cells in healthy people across ages. A sample-barcoded 5' primer and a J-beta primer mix were used in a second PCR of about 6 to 12 cycles. A single record per CDR3 protein comes from TCRdb applying MiXCR to the 5' RACE reads. Among about a million distinct CDR3 sequences listed, roughly 43% were seen once. Source material: blood. All receptors derive from a man aged 25-45 years in good health.

The sample holds a few counts of this clonotype. The chain carries TRBV7-9 and TRBJ2-7; 9 bases map to TRBD1. This CDR3 has 16 amino acids. CDR1 and CDR2 from the germline V gene are SEHNR and FQNEAQ (reference sequence). The V gene end was trimmed by 5 bases and the J gene end by 5 bases; junction bases not matched to a gene: 13. For the CDR3, the DNA is TGTGCCAGCAGCGCAGAGGGGCCGGGACAGGGCCACGAGCAGTACTTC. It codes for CASSAEGPGQGHEQYF.

The CDR3 here is CASSYGTGVRNQPQHF. CDR3 in DNA: TGTGCCAGCAGTTACGGGACAGGGGTACGAAATCAGCCCCAGCATTTT. The J gene is TRBJ1-5, the V gene TRBV6-2 or TRBV6-3, with 10 bases matching TRBD1. Trimming removed 2 bases from V and 4 bases from J; junction bases left unmatched: 5. This CDR3 spans 16 amino acids. CDR1 MNHEY and CDR2 SVGEGT come from the germline V gene.

The chain joins TRBV7-2 to TRBJ2-7; D not resolved. Matching the DNA end better, TRBJ2-5 makes the J call doubtful. Germline CDR1 reads SGHTA; CDR2 reads FQGNSA. There are 14 residues in the CDR3. The CDR3 DNA is TGTGCCAGCAGCTCTTCCCTCTTGAGGGAGACCCAGTACTTC. The encoded protein is CASSSSLLRETQYF.

CDR3: CASSLMEAQFF. The CDR3 region has the DNA TGTGCCAGCAGCTTAATGGAGGCGCAGTTCTTC. The V gene is TRBV7-9, the J gene TRBJ2-1; TRBD2 might be the D (5 bases). In germline, CDR1 is SEHNR, CDR2 FQNEAQ (reference sequence). V gave up 2 bases and J gave up 12 bases, with 8 bases separating them. The CDR3 covers 11 residues.

As regards this clonotype: This may be a read error: a much more frequent sequence differs by one nucleotide. The chain uses TRBV3-1 and TRBJ2-5, with 7 bases aligning to TRBD1. Trimming at V came to 8 bases and at J to 11 bases, leaving 17 bases not matched to a gene. Germline CDR1 LGHDT, CDR2 YNNKEL (reference sequence). The CDR3 covers 14 residues. In DNA, the CDR3 is TGTGCCAGCTCTCCCACAGGGGTAGGCAATGAGCAGTACTTC. Translated: CASSPTGVGNEQYF.

With regard to this clonotype: A much larger clone lies one base from this, so it may be a read error. The genes are TRBV20-1 and TRBJ2-7, with no clear D. CDR1 and CDR2 (germline): DFQATT, SNEGSKA (reference sequence). This CDR3 has 13 residues. V lost 3 bases and J 7 bases, leaving 16 bases between the germline ends. DNA for the CDR3: TGCAGTGCTAGTCGCTTCGCGTTCAATGAGCAGTACTTC. Translating it yields CSASRFAFNEQYF.

There are a few counts of this clonotype. This rearrangement joins TRBV27 to TRBJ2-1; the match to TRBD1 covers 8 bases. In germline, CDR1 is MNHEY, CDR2 SMNVEV (reference sequence). The CDR3 runs 14 residues. V shed 7 bases, J shed 5 bases, and the junction held 7 bases outside the gene matches. The CDR3 spells CASTRTGMDNEQFF. The CDR3 nucleotides read TGTGCCAGCACACGGACAGGGATGGACAATGAGCAGTTCTTC.

CDR3 region: CASSPGTGNRIQYF. CDR3 sequence (DNA): TGTGCCAGCAGCCCCGGGACAGGGAACCGCATTCAGTACTTC. The V and J genes are TRBV7-2 and TRBJ2-4, with 9 bases that match TRBD1. CDR3 size: 14 residues. Germline assignment: CDR1 SGHTA and CDR2 FQGNSA. V gave up 5 bases and J gave up 9 bases; unmatched junction bases: 8.

This CDR3 is CASSLGTSGAGKTQYF. The CDR3 region has the DNA TGTGCCAGCAGTTTAGGGACTAGCGGGGCGGGGAAGACCCAGTACTTC. The chain couples TRBV12-3 or TRBV12-4 to TRBJ2-7; the match to TRBD2 covers 12 bases. The J call may not be correct, given that the DNA end is closer to TRBJ2-5. The CDR3 is 16 amino acids.

V and J are TRBV5-5 and TRBJ1-1, with TRBD1 as a possible D gene (5 bases). Germline CDR1 SGHKS, CDR2 YYEKEE (reference sequence). The V and J ends lost 4 bases and 2 bases respectively, with 15 bases between them. The CDR3 loop spans 15 amino acids. CDR3 sequence (DNA): TGTGCCAGCAGCGCGCCCACAGGTCCCAACACTGAAGCTTTCTTT. It translates to CASSAPTGPNTEAFF.

This chain links TRBV7-3 with TRBJ2-3; 12 bases line up with TRBD2. Germline V CDR1 and CDR2: SGHTA, FQGTGA. The CDR3 runs 14 residues. After removal of 2 bases from V and 8 bases from J, the junction contained 2 bases not matched to a gene. This CDR3 reads CASSLATSGGTQYF. The CDR3 region has the DNA TGTGCCAGCAGCTTAGCGACTAGCGGGGGTACGCAGTATTTT.

V usage is TRBV4-1 and J usage is TRBJ2-3; 7 bases fit TRBD2. The germline gives CDR1 MGHRA, CDR2 YSYEKL. With 0 bases clipped from V and 6 bases from J, the junction kept 9 bases outside the gene matches. This CDR3 has 16 residues. In DNA, the CDR3 is TGCGCCAGCAGCCAAGATCCTAGCGGATTGGGTGATACGCAGTATTTT. Protein sequence: CASSQDPSGLGDTQYF.

This CDR3 reads CASSFLGGRSYEQYF. CDR3 in DNA: TGTGCCAGCAGTTTTTTAGGGGGCCGATCCTACGAGCAGTACTTC. V gene TRBV28 combines with J gene TRBJ2-7; the match to TRBD1 covers 7 bases. CDR3 length: 15 amino acids. After removal of 3 bases from V and 1 base from J, the junction contained 6 bases not matched to a gene. Germline V lookup: CDR1 MDHEN, CDR2 SYDVKM.

J is TRBJ1-2 and V is TRBV6-5, with D perhaps matching TRBD1 (5 bases). The germline gives CDR1 MNHEY, CDR2 SVGAGI. The length of the CDR3 is 16 residues. Between the trimmed V and J ends, which lost 0 bases and 0 bases, there was a span of 11 bases. The CDR3, as DNA: TGTGCCAGCAGTTACTCGACAGCAGCTGCTAACTATGGCTACACCTTC. Translated: CASSYSTAAANYGYTF.

V is TRBV11-2 and J is TRBJ2-5; TRBD2 aligns across 7 bases. The junction had 5 bases not matched to a gene; V was cut back by 1 base and J by 6 bases. This CDR3 has 14 amino acids. CDR1 is SGHAT, CDR2 FQNNGV, per germline. CDR3 in DNA: TGTGCCAGCAGCTTAGTCGGCGGGGGTCAGACCCAGTACTTC. Translated: CASSLVGGGQTQYF.

This clonotype turned up a few times. The chain has TRBV12-3 or TRBV12-4 and TRBJ2-5, with D perhaps matching TRBD1 (6 bases). CDR3 length: 11 residues. V was cut by 6 bases and J by 7 bases, with 9 bases left in between. The CDR3 region has the DNA TGTGCCAGCAGCGTGACAGGGACCCAGTACTTC. This sequence encodes CASSVTGTQYF.

The chain carries TRBV28 and TRBJ1-2; TRBD1 aligns across 7 bases. Germline assignment: CDR1 MDHEN and CDR2 SYDVKM. The CDR3 consists of 14 residues. V was pared by 5 bases and J by 2 bases, with 5 bases of the junction left unmatched. CDR3 DNA sequence: TGTGCCAGCAGTGTGCGACAGGGAAACTATGGCTACACCTTC. Protein product: CASSVRQGNYGYTF.

V and J are TRBV2 and TRBJ2-5; tentatively, D is TRBD1 (6 bases). Germline V CDR1 and CDR2: SNHLY, FYNNEI. Trimming took off 1 base at V and 1 base at J, with 7 bases between the two ends. This CDR3 has 14 residues. CDR3 in amino acids: CASSEGDIQETQYF. The CDR3 DNA is TGTGCCAGCAGTGAAGGGGACATCCAAGAGACCCAGTACTTC.

The V and J genes are TRBV6-5 and TRBJ2-4; the D call may be TRBD1 or TRBD2 (5 bases each). Germline values: CDR1 MNHEY, CDR2 SVGAGI. Trimming took 1 base from V and 13 from J, leaving 26 bases between them. The CDR3 is made up of 17 amino acids. The CDR3 region has the DNA TGTGCCAGCAGTTACTTCCCGGGGCAGCTCGACTCCTACGGGCAGTACTTC. Protein: CASSYFPGQLDSYGQYF.

The V gene is TRBV12-3 or TRBV12-4, the J gene TRBJ2-7; 9 nucleotides line up with TRBD1. J gave up 2 bases and V 6 bases, and 8 bases lay outside the gene matches. The CDR3 sequence is 15 residues long. CDR3 protein: CASRSPGTGTYEQYF. CDR3 DNA: TGTGCCAGCAGATCCCCCGGGACAGGGACCTACGAGCAGTACTTC.

This chain joins TRBV3-1 and TRBJ2-5; 11 bases line up with TRBD2. The V gene's germline CDR1 is LGHDT and CDR2 YNNKEL (reference sequence). The CDR3 has 14 amino acids. Losses at the gene ends were 0 bases for V and 11 bases for J; bases not matched to a gene: 5. The CDR3 DNA follows: TGTGCCAGCAGCCAAGAGACTAGCGGGGTTGAGCAGTACTTC. Protein product: CASSQETSGVEQYF.

Regarding this clonotype: Possible read error: a much larger clone is one base away. The chain employs TRBV20-1 and TRBJ2-3, with D uncertain. Trimming took 2 bases from V and 6 from J, leaving 15 bases between them. Germline V gives CDR1 DFQATT, CDR2 SNEGSKA (reference sequence). The CDR3 has 14 amino acids. In DNA, the CDR3 is TGCAGTGCTAGAATCGCCTTAGGTACCGATACGCAGTATTTT. This translates into CSARIALGTDTQYF.

This clonotype was seen more than once but under ten times. J is TRBJ2-7 and V is TRBV3-1; D not resolved. The CDR3 runs to 11 residues. Germline V gene lookup returns CDR1 LGHDT and CDR2 YNNKEL (reference sequence). The V end lost 3 bases, the J end lost 3 bases, and 3 bases lay between the germline ends. In DNA form, the CDR3 reads TGTGCCAGCAGCCACGTCTACGAGCAGTACTTC. Translating gives CASSHVYEQYF.

This clonotype was counted only a few times. The rearrangement uses TRBV3-1 and TRBJ2-1, with D tentatively TRBD2 (5 bases). V dropped 4 bases and J dropped 6 bases, with 13 bases sitting between them. Germline lookup yields CDR1 LGHDT and CDR2 YNNKEL (reference sequence). The CDR3 is 14 amino acids. The DNA of the CDR3 is TGTGCCAGCAGCCTGAGTTCTACTAGCAATGAGCAGTTCTTC. It encodes CASSLSSTSNEQFF.

The chain carries TRBV3-1 and TRBJ2-6; no reliable D call. Germline CDR1 reads LGHDT; CDR2 reads YNNKEL (reference sequence). The CDR3 is 17 amino acids. V dropped 2 bases and J dropped 2 bases, with 13 bases sitting between them. The CDR3 protein is CASSQLASRPGANVLTF. DNA of the CDR3: TGTGCCAGCAGCCAATTAGCCAGCCGCCCTGGGGCCAACGTCCTGACTTTC.

This chain links TRBV6-1 with TRBJ2-4, with D possibly matching TRBD1 (5 bases). The J call could be wrong; TRBJ2-7 is a better fit for the DNA end. Germline loops: CDR1 MNHNS, CDR2 SASEGT. The CDR3 runs 14 residues. The CDR3 is CAIMWLQGTYEQYF. As DNA, the CDR3 is TGTGCCATCATGTGGCTCCAGGGTACCTACGAGCAGTACTTC.

The rearrangement links TRBV27 to TRBJ2-3, with TRBD2 matching over 8 bases. The V gene's germline CDR1 is MNHEY and CDR2 SMNVEV (reference sequence). V gave up 5 bases and J gave up 5 bases; unmatched junction bases: 12. The CDR3 loop spans 16 amino acids. CDR3 residues: CASSPPPGGLGDTQYF. The CDR3 DNA is TGTGCCAGCAGTCCCCCGCCGGGGGGGCTGGGAGATACGCAGTATTTT.

The chain uses TRBV4-3 and TRBJ1-6; the D is unclear. V was cut by 6 bases and J by 10 bases, with 7 bases left in between. The CDR3 runs to 11 residues. Germline V gene sequence: CDR1 LGHNA, CDR2 YSLEER. The CDR3 here is CASREGSPLHF. DNA for the CDR3: TGCGCCAGCAGGGAAGGATCACCCCTCCACTTT.

Details on this clonotype: At one of its ends the junction is not consistent with the germline gene, which may arise from a read error. This chain joins TRBV6-5 and TRBJ1-6; the D gene is possibly TRBD1 (6 bases). Germline V CDR1 and CDR2: MNHEY, SVGAGI. The CDR3 runs 18 residues. In nucleotides, the CDR3 is TGTGCCAGCAGTTACTCGGACAGACTCAGCTCCTATAATTCACCCCCCCACTTT. This sequence encodes CASSYSDRLSSYNSPPHF.

V is TRBV2 and J is TRBJ2-7; 9 bases agree with TRBD1. Germline CDR1 SNHLY, CDR2 FYNNEI. V gave up 3 bases and J gave up 5 bases; unmatched junction bases: 8. This CDR3 is built from 15 residues. CDR3 protein: CASSDFGTGSDEQYF. The CDR3 DNA sequence: TGTGCCAGCAGTGATTTTGGGACAGGGTCGGACGAGCAGTACTTC.

V gene TRBV20-1 combines with J gene TRBJ2-1, with a tentative D call TRBD2 (6 bases). The V and J ends lost 0 bases and 3 bases respectively, with 15 bases between them. The CDR3 contains 16 residues. The germline V gene encodes CDR1 DFQATT and CDR2 SNEGSKA (reference sequence). CDR3 in amino acids: CSAREQRRANYNEQFF. The CDR3 nucleotides are TGCAGTGCTAGAGAGCAGCGGAGGGCGAACTACAATGAGCAGTTCTTC.

The chain links TRBV20-1 to TRBJ1-6; TRBD1 agrees at 8 bases. V gave up 3 bases and J gave up 10 bases; unmatched junction bases: 5. In germline, CDR1 is DFQATT, CDR2 SNEGSKA (reference sequence). The CDR3 loop spans 13 amino acids. The CDR3: CSASATGGSPLHF. CDR3 DNA sequence: TGCAGTGCTAGCGCTACAGGGGGATCACCCCTCCACTTT.